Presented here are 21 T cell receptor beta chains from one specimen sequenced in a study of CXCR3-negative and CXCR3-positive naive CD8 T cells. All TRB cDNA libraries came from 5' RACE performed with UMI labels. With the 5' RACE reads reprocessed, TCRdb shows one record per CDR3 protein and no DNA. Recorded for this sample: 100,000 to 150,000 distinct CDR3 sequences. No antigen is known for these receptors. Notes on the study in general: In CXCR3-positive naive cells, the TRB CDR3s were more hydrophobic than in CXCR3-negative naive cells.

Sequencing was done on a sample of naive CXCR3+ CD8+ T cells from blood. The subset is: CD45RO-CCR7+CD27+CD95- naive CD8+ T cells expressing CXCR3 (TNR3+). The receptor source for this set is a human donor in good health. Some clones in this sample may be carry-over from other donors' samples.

The CDR3 sequence: CATSRALEGVEQFF. The chain combines TRBV15 with TRBJ2-1; lacking DNA, the TRBD1 call made by TCRdb goes unchecked. Looked up from germline, CDR1 is LNHNV and CDR2 is YYDKDF (reference sequence). This CDR3 is built from 14 residues.

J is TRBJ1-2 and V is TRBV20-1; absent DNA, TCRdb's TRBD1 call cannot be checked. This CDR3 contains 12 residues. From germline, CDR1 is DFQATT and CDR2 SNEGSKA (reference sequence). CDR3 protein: CSAPEPGIGYTF.

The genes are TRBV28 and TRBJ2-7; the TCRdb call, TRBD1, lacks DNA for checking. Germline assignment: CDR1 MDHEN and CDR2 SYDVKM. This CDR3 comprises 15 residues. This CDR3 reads CASNPGQGAVYEQYF. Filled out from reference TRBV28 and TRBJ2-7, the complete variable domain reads DVKVTQSSRYLVKRTGEKVFLECVQDMDHENMFWYRQDPGLGLRLIYFSYDVKMKEKGDIPEGYSVSREKKERFSLILESASTNQTSMYLCASNPGQGAVYEQYFGPGTRLTVT.

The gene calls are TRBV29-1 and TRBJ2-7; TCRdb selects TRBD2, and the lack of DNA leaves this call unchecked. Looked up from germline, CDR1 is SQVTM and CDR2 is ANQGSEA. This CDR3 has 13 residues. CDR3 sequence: CSALDYIQYEQYF.

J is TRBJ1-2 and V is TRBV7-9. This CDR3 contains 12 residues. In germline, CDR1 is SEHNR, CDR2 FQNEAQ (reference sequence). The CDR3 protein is CASRGTNYGYTF.

Here the CDR3 reads CASSLGSSAEQFF. This rearrangement joins TRBV11-2 to TRBJ2-1; the TRBD1 assignment by TCRdb is unverifiable without DNA. The CDR3 runs to 13 residues. CDR1 and CDR2 from the germline V gene are SGHAT and FQNNGV.

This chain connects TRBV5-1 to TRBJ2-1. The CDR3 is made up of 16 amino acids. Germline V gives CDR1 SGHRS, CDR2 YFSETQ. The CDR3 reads CASSPYSRDNNNEQFF.

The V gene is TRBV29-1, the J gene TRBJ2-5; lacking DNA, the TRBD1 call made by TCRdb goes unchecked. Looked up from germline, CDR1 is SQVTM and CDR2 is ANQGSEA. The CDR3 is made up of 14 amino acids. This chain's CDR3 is CSVVAWGKQETQYF.

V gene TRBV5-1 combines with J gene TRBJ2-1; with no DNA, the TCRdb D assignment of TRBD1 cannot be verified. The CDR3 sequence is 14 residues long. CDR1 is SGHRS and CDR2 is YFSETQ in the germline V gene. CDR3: CASKTGLGRDEQFF. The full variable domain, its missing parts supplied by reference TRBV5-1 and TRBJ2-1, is KAGVTQTPRYLIKTRGQQVTLSCSPISGHRSVSWYQQTPGQGLQFLFEYFSETQRNKGNFPGRFSGRQFSNSRSEMNVSTLELGDSALYLCASKTGLGRDEQFFGPGTRLTVL.

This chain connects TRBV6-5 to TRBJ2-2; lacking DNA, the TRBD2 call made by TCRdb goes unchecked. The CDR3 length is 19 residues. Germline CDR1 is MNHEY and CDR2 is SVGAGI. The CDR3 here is CASRKSGTSFLPNTRELFF.

The CDR3 loop reads CASSLAGRPYEQYF. J is TRBJ2-7 and V is TRBV5-1; TCRdb's D call of TRBD2 is untestable without DNA. CDR3 length: 14 residues. The germline CDR1 and CDR2 sequences are SGHRS and YFSETQ.

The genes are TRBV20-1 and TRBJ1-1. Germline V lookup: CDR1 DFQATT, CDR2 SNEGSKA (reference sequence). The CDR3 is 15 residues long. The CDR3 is CSARERIGVNTEAFF.

The CDR3 here is CASSYSTSGGETQYF. The chain employs TRBV6-6 and TRBJ2-5. CDR3 length: 15 amino acids. Germline V CDR1 and CDR2: MNHNY, SVGAGI (reference sequence).

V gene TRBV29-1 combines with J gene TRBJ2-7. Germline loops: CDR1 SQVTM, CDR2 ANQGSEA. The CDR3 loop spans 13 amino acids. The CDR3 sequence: CSVEGASTYEQYF.

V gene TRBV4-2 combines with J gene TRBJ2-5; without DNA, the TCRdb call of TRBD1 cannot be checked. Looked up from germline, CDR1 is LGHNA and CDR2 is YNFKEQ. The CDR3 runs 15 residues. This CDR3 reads CASSQEDRAGETQYF.

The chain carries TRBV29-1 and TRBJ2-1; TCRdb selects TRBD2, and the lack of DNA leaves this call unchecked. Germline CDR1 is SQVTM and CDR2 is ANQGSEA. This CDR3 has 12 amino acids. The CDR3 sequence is CSVYAGGQEQFF.

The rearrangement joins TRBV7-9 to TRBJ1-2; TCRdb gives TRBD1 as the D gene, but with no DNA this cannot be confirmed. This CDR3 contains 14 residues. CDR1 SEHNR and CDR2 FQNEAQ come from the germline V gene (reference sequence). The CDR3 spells CASSPGASNYGYTF.

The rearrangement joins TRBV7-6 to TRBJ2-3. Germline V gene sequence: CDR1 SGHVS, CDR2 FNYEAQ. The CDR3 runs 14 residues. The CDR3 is CASSLVVVPDTQYF. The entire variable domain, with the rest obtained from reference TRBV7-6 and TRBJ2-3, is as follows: GAGVSQSPRYKVTKRGQDVALRCDPISGHVSLYWYRQALGQGPEFLTYFNYEAQQDKSGLPNDRFSAERPEGSISTLTIQRTEQRDSAMYRCASSLVVVPDTQYFGPGTRLTVL.

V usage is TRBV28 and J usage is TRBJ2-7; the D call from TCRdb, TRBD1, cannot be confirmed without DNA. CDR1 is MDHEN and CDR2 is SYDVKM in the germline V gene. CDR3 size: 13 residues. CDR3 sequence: CASSLQGPGEQYF.

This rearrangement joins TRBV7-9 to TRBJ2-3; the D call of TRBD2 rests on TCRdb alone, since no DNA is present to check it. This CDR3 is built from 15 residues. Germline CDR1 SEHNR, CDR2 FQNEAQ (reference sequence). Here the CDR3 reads CASSSTASGRDTQYF. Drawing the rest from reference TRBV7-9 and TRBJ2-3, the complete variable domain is DTGVSQNPRHKITKRGQNVTFRCDPISEHNRLYWYRQTLGQGPEFLTYFQNEAQLEKSRLLSDRFSAERPKGSFSTLEIQRTEQGDSAMYLCASSSTASGRDTQYFGPGTRLTVL.

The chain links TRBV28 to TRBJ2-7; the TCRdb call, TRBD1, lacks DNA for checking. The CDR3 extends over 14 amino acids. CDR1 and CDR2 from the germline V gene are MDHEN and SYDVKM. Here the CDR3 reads CASRITGRTDEQYF.